The 19 T cell receptor beta chains below come from one sample, sequenced in a study of shared clonotypes between healthy human individuals. TCRdb's copy holds only in-frame clones and misses some; the assay was immunoSEQ multiplex PCR. The profile covers approximately 740,000 clones, with roughly 70% appearing a single time and under 2% taken by the ten largest. The specimen sequenced was memory CD4+ T cells sorted from blood. Regarding subset: CD45RA-negative fraction. The receptors were gathered from a woman aged 25 to 39 in good health.

This sequence joins TRBV10-1 and TRBJ2-1; no clear D. CDR1 is WNHNN and CDR2 is SYGVQD in the germline V gene (reference sequence). V lost 0 bases to trimming and J lost 0 bases, with 12 bases between them. There are 17 residues in the CDR3. The chain's CDR3 is CASSESMISSSYNEQFF. The CDR3 bases are TGCGCCAGCAGTGAGTCGATGATCTCGAGCTCCTACAATGAGCAGTTCTTC.

The chain employs TRBV7-6 and TRBJ1-1; 7 bases map to TRBD1. Trimming took 1 base from V and 1 from J; bases not matched to a gene: 6. Germline lookup yields CDR1 SGHVS and CDR2 FNYEAQ. The length of the CDR3 is 16 residues. This chain's CDR3 is CASSLDPQGGNTEAFF. The DNA for the CDR3 is TGTGCCAGCAGCTTAGATCCGCAGGGGGGGAACACTGAAGCTTTCTTT.

V gene TRBV28 combines with J gene TRBJ2-7; D gene uncertain. The CDR3 covers 14 residues. The germline V gene encodes CDR1 MDHEN and CDR2 SYDVKM. V shed 8 bases and J shed 2 bases, with 16 bases lying between them. This CDR3 reads CASEQNRITYEQYF. The CDR3 nucleotides read TGTGCCAGCGAGCAAAACCGGATTACCTACGAGCAGTACTTC.

The chain is built from TRBV20-1 and TRBJ2-7, with D uncertain. Trimming left V 4 bases short and J 5 bases short, with 9 bases between. Per the germline V gene, CDR1 is DFQATT and CDR2 is SNEGSKA (reference sequence). The CDR3 totals 11 residues. CDR3 loop: CSAKTLHEQYF. Written as DNA, the CDR3 is TGCAGTGCTAAAACCCTCCACGAGCAGTACTTC.

This clone has only a few counts. The chain employs TRBV5-5 and TRBJ2-1, with D tentatively TRBD2 (5 bases). Germline assignment: CDR1 SGHKS and CDR2 YYEKEE (reference sequence). This CDR3 comprises 14 residues. Trimming took off 2 bases at V and 1 base at J, with 7 bases between the two ends. The CDR3 DNA is TGTGCCAGCAGCTTTCCGGGGTCCTACAATGAGCAGTTCTTC. Translated, it gives CASSFPGSYNEQFF.

This clone came up many times. The chain combines TRBV28 with TRBJ1-3; D uncertain. The CDR3 length is 11 residues. Germline V lookup: CDR1 MDHEN, CDR2 SYDVKM. V lost 3 bases and J 8 bases, leaving 5 bases between the germline ends. The CDR3 reads CASSFLDTIYF. CDR3 nucleotides: TGTGCCAGCAGTTTTTTGGACACCATATATTTT. Full variable domain (remainder filled in from reference TRBV28 and TRBJ1-3): DVKVTQSSRYLVKRTGEKVFLECVQDMDHENMFWYRQDPGLGLRLIYFSYDVKMKEKGDIPEGYSVSREKKERFSLILESASTNQTSMYLCASSFLDTIYFGEGSWLTVV.

This clone was detected only once. The gene calls are TRBV5-1 and TRBJ2-1; the D is unclear. V lost 1 base, J lost 1 base, and 18 bases lay in between. Germline V gene lookup returns CDR1 SGHRS and CDR2 YFSETQ. The CDR3 totals 18 residues. This CDR3 reads CASSLKSPSAGSYNEQFF. The DNA for the CDR3 is TGCGCCAGCAGCTTGAAGAGCCCCAGCGCAGGATCCTACAATGAGCAGTTCTTC. Combining the CDR3 with reference TRBV5-1 and TRBJ2-1 gives the whole variable domain KAGVTQTPRYLIKTRGQQVTLSCSPISGHRSVSWYQQTPGQGLQFLFEYFSETQRNKGNFPGRFSGRQFSNSRSEMNVSTLELGDSALYLCASSLKSPSAGSYNEQFFGPGTRLTVL.

The rearrangement joins TRBV5-5 to TRBJ2-2, with D perhaps being TRBD1 or TRBD2 (6 bases each). V was cut by 3 bases and J by 3 bases, with 12 bases left in between. Germline V gene lookup returns CDR1 SGHKS and CDR2 YYEKEE (reference sequence). The CDR3 covers 15 residues. CDR3 protein: CASSSLRGHTGELFF. For the CDR3, the DNA is TGTGCCAGCAGCTCTCTCCGGGGGCACACCGGGGAGCTGTTTTTT.

The chain is built from TRBV4-1 and TRBJ2-4; D is possibly TRBD2 (5 bases). The V and J ends lost 3 bases and 0 bases respectively, with 9 bases between them. The germline gives CDR1 MGHRA, CDR2 YSYEKL. The CDR3 sequence is 15 residues long. CDR3 bases: TGCGCCAGCAGCCACGTCGGAGGAGCCAAAAACATTCAGTACTTC. Amino acids: CASSHVGGAKNIQYF.

The V and J genes are TRBV6-1 and TRBJ1-3, with D uncertain. This CDR3 contains 14 residues. Per the germline V gene, CDR1 is MNHNS and CDR2 is SASEGT. Trimming cost V 8 bases and J 2 bases, with 13 bases left between them. The CDR3 is CASGKTHTGNTIYF. The CDR3 DNA follows: TGTGCCAGCGGAAAGACACACACTGGAAACACCATATATTTT.

This clone was recorded once. The chain recombines TRBV7-9 with TRBJ1-2; 8 bases fit TRBD1. V dropped 5 bases and J dropped 5; count of bases not matched to a gene: 4. This CDR3 has 13 residues. Germline-derived CDR1 and CDR2 are SEHNR and FQNEAQ (reference sequence). In DNA form, the CDR3 reads TGTGCCAGCAGCCGGGACAGGACGTATGGCTACACCTTC. As protein: CASSRDRTYGYTF.

The chain recombines TRBV7-9 with TRBJ2-2; 12 nucleotides match TRBD2. Germline lookup yields CDR1 SEHNR and CDR2 FQNEAQ (reference sequence). The junction had 12 bases not matched to a gene; V was cut back by 5 bases and J by 2 bases. The length of the CDR3 is 19 residues. CDR3 loop: CASSRMGLAGANNTGELFF. As DNA, the CDR3 is TGTGCCAGCAGCAGGATGGGACTAGCGGGCGCGAATAACACCGGGGAGCTGTTTTTT.

This clone appeared a few times. This rearrangement joins TRBV14 to TRBJ2-5, with TRBD2 matching over 7 bases. The CDR3 extends over 15 amino acids. V lost 1 base and J lost 7; bases outside the gene matches: 9. Germline V gene sequence: CDR1 SGHDN, CDR2 FVKESK. DNA for the CDR3: TGTGCCAGCAGCCAAGTACCTAGCGGTGCCGGGACCCAGTACTTC. This codes for CASSQVPSGAGTQYF.

The genes are TRBV5-5 and TRBJ1-5; no clear D gene. The V end lost 4 bases, the J end lost 5 bases, and 10 bases lay between the germline ends. The CDR3 contains 13 residues. Germline values: CDR1 SGHKS, CDR2 YYEKEE (reference sequence). CDR3 bases: TGTGCCAGCAGCCCGGACCCCGATCAGCCCCAGCATTTT. Translated: CASSPDPDQPQHF.

The rearrangement uses TRBV5-4 and TRBJ2-7; 11 bases line up with TRBD1. The length of the CDR3 is 15 residues. The trim removed 4 bases at V and 2 bases at J, leaving 5 bases unmatched. Germline-derived CDR1 and CDR2 are SGHNT and YYREEE (reference sequence). CDR3 protein: CASSMDRGLAYEQYF. The CDR3 bases are TGTGCCAGCAGCATGGACAGGGGGCTTGCCTACGAGCAGTACTTC.

This clone was observed a few times. This chain links TRBV7-3 with TRBJ2-4, with a weak D call TRBD1 (6 bases). V lost 5 bases and J lost 3, with 17 bases in between. Germline CDR1 SGHTA, CDR2 FQGTGA. This CDR3 comprises 16 residues. CDR3 bases: TGTGCCAGCAGCCCCCGACAGGTAAAGGGCAAAAACATTCAGTACTTC. Translation: CASSPRQVKGKNIQYF.

This CDR3 is CASSLFRRQGHGYTF. The CDR3 region has the DNA TGTGCCAGCAGTTTATTTAGGAGACAGGGCCATGGCTACACCTTC. This chain uses TRBV28 with TRBJ1-2, with TRBD1 matching 7 bases. With V trimmed by 1 base and J by 6 bases, 8 bases remained unmatched. CDR3 length: 15 amino acids. CDR1 is MDHEN, CDR2 SYDVKM, per germline.

The chain combines TRBV7-9 with TRBJ1-1; D gene unclear. The CDR3 is 13 residues long. Germline V gene sequence: CDR1 SEHNR, CDR2 FQNEAQ (reference sequence). V was trimmed by 5 bases and J by 6 bases, leaving 13 bases between them. For the CDR3, the DNA is TGTGCCAGCAGCCAAAGGAACAGCCCTGAAGCTTTCTTT. Residues: CASSQRNSPEAFF.

Only one count was recorded for this clone. This sequence joins TRBV2 and TRBJ2-1; tentatively, D is TRBD1 (5 bases). This CDR3 spans 13 amino acids. V was trimmed by 7 bases and J by 3 bases, leaving 10 bases between them. The germline CDR1 and CDR2 sequences are SNHLY and FYNNEI. The CDR3 DNA follows: TGTGCCAGCAAGGTGGACAACTACAATGAGCAGTTCTTC. Encoded protein: CASKVDNYNEQFF.